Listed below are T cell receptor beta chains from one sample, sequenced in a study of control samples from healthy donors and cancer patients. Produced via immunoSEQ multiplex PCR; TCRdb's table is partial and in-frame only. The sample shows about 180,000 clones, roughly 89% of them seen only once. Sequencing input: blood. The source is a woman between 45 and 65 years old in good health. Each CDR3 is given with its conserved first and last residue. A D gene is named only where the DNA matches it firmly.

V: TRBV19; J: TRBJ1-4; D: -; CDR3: CASSPLGHTTNEKLFF; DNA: TGTGCCAGTAGCCCTCTGGGGCACACAACTAATGAAAAACTGTTTTTT
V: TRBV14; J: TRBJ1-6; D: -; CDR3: CASSQAWKASPLHF; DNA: TGTGCCAGCAGCCAAGCTTGGAAGGCATCACCCCTCCACTTT
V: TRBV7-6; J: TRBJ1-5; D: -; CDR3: CASSFGSSGGQPQHF; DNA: TGTGCCAGCAGCTTTGGTTCGTCGGGTGGTCAGCCCCAGCATTTT
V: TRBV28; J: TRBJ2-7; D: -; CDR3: CASRLYRVSLPYEQYF; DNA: TGTGCCAGCAGACTTTACAGGGTATCCTTGCCCTACGAGCAGTACTTC
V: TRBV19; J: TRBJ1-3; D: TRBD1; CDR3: CASTRDRGNTIYF; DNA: TGTGCCAGTACAAGGGACAGAGGAAACACCATATATTTT
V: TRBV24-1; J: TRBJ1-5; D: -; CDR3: CATSDLPGSPQHF; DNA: TGTGCCACCAGTGATTTGCCGGGTTCGCCCCAGCATTTT
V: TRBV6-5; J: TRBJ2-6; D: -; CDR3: CASTRGGSGANVLTF; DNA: TGTGCCAGCACCCGAGGAGGGTCGGGGGCCAACGTCCTGACTTTC
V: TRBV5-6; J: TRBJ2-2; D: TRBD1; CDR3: CASSTEGAATGELFF; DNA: TGTGCCAGCAGCACCGAGGGGGCGGCGACCGGGGAGCTGTTTTTT
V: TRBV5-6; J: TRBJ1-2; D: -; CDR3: CASSPGLGALPYGYTF; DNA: TGTGCCAGCAGCCCTGGTTTGGGGGCGCTTCCTTATGGCTACACCTTC
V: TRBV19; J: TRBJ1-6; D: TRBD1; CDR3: CATWDQQGLNSPLHF; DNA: TGTGCCACCTGGGACCAACAGGGGTTGAATTCACCCCTCCACTTT
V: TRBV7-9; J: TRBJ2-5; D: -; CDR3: CASSLRGEETQYF; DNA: TGTGCCAGCAGCTTACGAGGAGAAGAGACCCAGTACTTC
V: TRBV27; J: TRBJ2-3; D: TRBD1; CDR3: CASSPNYRGLVNTQYF; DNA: TGTGCCAGCAGTCCCAACTACAGGGGATTGGTGAATACGCAGTATTTT